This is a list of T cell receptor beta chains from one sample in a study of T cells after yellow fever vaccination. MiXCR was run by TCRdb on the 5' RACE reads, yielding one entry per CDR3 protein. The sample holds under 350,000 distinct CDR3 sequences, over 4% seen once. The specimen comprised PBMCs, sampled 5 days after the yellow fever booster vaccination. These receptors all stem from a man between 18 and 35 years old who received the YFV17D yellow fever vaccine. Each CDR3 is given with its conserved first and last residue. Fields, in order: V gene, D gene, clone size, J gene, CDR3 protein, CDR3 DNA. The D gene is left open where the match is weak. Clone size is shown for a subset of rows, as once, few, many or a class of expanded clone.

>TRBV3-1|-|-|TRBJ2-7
CASSQDHMGREQYF
TGTGCCAGCAGCCAGGACCATATGGGACGCGAGCAGTACTTC
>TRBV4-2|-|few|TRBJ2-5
CASSQAGGPGSGETQYF
TGTGCCAGCAGCCAAGCAGGTGGTCCAGGTTCGGGAGAGACCCAGTACTTC
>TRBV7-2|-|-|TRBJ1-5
CASSSRVDSNQPQHF
TGTGCCAGCAGCTCCCGGGTGGATAGCAATCAGCCCCAGCATTTT
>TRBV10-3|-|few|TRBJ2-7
CAISQTDVEQYF
TGTGCCATCAGCCAGACAGATGTCGAGCAGTACTTC
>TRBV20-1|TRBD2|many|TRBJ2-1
CSARPGLAGEFDNEQFF
TGCAGTGCCCGACCGGGACTAGCGGGGGAGTTTGACAATGAGCAGTTCTTC
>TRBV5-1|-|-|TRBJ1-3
CASSETTGNGNTIYF
TGCGCCAGCAGCGAGACGACAGGAAATGGAAACACCATATATTTT
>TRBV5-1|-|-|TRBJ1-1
CASSSAAHGLTREAFF
TGCGCCAGCAGCTCGGCGGCCCACGGTTTAACAAGGGAAGCTTTCTTT
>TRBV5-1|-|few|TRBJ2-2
CASSPASSPGELFF
TGCGCCAGCAGCCCGGCTAGCTCCCCCGGGGAGCTGTTTTTT
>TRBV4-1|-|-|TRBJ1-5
CASSQASDRSNQPQHF
TGCGCCAGCAGCCAAGCTTCAGACAGGAGTAATCAGCCCCAGCATTTT
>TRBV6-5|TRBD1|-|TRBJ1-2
CASKIGQADSGGYTF
TGTGCCAGCAAAATCGGACAGGCCGATAGCGGTGGCTACACCTTC
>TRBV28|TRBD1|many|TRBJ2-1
CASSPGTGDANEQFF
TGTGCCAGCAGTCCCGGGACAGGGGACGCCAATGAGCAGTTCTTC
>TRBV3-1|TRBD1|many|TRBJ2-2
CASSQGGTGGLELFF
TGTGCCAGCAGCCAAGGCGGGACAGGGGGCCTGGAGCTGTTTTTT
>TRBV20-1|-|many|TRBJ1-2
CSARVQSTDGYTF
TGCAGTGCTAGGGTCCAGTCCACCGATGGCTACACCTTC
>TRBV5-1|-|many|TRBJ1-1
CASSLFSADTEAFF
TGCGCCAGCAGCTTGTTTTCGGCGGACACTGAAGCTTTCTTT
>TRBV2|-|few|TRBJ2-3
CASSEALSRGTQYF
TGTGCCAGCAGTGAAGCGCTTAGTCGGGGTACGCAGTATTTT
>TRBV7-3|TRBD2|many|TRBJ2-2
CASRRGGRDTGELFF
TGTGCCAGCAGACGGGGGGGCCGTGATACCGGGGAGCTGTTTTTT
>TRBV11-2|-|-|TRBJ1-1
CASSFPPGGVMNTEAFF
TGTGCCAGCAGCTTCCCGCCTGGGGGCGTCATGAACACTGAAGCTTTCTTT
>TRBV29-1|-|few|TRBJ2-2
CSVGQRTNTGELFF
TGCAGCGTTGGACAACGAACGAACACCGGGGAGCTGTTTTTT
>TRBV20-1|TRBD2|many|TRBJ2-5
CSAWTSSETQYF
TGCAGTGCTTGGACTAGCTCGGAGACCCAGTACTTC
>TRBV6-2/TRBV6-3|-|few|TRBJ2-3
CASSYLDQLPDTQYF
TGTGCCAGCAGTTACCTGGACCAACTGCCAGATACGCAGTATTTT
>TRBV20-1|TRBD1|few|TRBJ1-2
CSASVQGAYYGYTF
TGCAGTGCTAGTGTACAGGGGGCTTACTATGGCTACACCTTC
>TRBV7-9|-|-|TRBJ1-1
CASSQTFRGLNTEAFF
TGTGCCAGCAGCCAGACCTTCCGGGGTTTGAACACTGAAGCTTTCTTT
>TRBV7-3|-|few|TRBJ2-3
CASSPGQHTDTQYF
TGTGCCAGCAGCCCCGGACAGCACACAGATACGCAGTATTTT
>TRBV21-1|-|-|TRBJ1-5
CASAKRDRGHNQPQHF
TGTGCCAGCGCGAAACGGGACAGGGGTCATAATCAGCCCCAGCATTTT
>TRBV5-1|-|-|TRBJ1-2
CASRLGRWDGYTF
TGCGCCAGCAGATTGGGACGCTGGGATGGCTACACCTTC
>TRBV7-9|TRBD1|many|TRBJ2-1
CASGSRDSQYNEQFF
TGTGCCAGCGGATCGAGGGACAGTCAATACAATGAGCAGTTCTTC
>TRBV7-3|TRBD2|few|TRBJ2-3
CASSYPPAGGRTDTQYF
TGTGCCAGCAGCTACCCACCGGCGGGGGGTCGGACAGATACGCAGTATTTT
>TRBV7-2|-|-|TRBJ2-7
CASKMQGLTYEQYF
TGTGCCAGTAAGATGCAGGGTTTAACCTACGAGCAGTACTTC
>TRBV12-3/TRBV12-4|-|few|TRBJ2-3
CASSLARSIDSDTQYF
TGTGCCAGCAGTTTAGCGCGCTCGATAGATTCAGATACGCAGTATTTT
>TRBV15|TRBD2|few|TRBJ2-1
CATSRVGSGGIEQFF
TGTGCCACCAGCAGAGTAGGTAGCGGGGGGATTGAGCAGTTCTTC
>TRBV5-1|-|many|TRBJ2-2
CASSLQGRSTGELFF
TGCGCCAGCAGCTTACAGGGACGTAGCACCGGGGAGCTGTTTTTT
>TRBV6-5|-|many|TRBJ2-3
CASSYSTDPSGQYF
TGTGCCAGCAGTTACTCCACGGACCCCTCGGGGCAGTATTTT
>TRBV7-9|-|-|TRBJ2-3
CASSPWTGFTDTQYF
TGTGCCAGCAGCCCCTGGACGGGTTTCACAGATACGCAGTATTTT
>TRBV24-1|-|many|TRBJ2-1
CATRGPEYNEQFF
TGTGCCACCAGGGGACCTGAATACAATGAGCAGTTCTTC
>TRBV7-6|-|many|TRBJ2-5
CASSETSGGETQYF
TGTGCCAGCAGCGAGACCAGCGGAGGAGAGACCCAGTACTTC
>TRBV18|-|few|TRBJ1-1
CASSPVGQGMNTEAFF
TGTGCCAGCTCACCAGTTGGCCAGGGCATGAACACTGAAGCTTTCTTT